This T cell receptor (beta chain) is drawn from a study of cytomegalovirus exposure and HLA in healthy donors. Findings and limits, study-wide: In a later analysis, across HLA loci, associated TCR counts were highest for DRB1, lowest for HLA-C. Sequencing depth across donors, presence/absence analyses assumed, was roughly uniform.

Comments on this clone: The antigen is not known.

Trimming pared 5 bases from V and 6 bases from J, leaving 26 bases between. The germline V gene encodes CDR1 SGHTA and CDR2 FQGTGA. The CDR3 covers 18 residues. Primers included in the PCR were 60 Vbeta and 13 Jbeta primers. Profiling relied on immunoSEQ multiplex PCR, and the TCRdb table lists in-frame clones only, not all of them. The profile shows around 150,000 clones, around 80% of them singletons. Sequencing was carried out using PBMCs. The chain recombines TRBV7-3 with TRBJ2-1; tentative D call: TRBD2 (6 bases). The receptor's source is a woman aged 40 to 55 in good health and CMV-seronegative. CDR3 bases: TGTGCCAGCAGCCCCCCGGGAGTGGCACGCAGTAGCTCCAATGAGCAGTTCTTC. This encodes CASSPPGVARSSSNEQFF.